The clone carrying this T cell receptor (beta chain) has at least ten counts. Its antigen is not known. This CDR3 is 16 amino acids long. Between the trimmed V and J ends, which lost 2 bases and 5 bases, there was a span of 16 bases. Germline lookup yields CDR1 MDHEN and CDR2 SYDVKM. Relying on iRepertoire HTBI primers and Arm-PCR of CDR3 regions, the team built TCR beta libraries. Authors' analysis steps: Segment identification across samples yielded 60 to 80 TRBV and roughly 15 TRBJ segments. TCRdb re-called the multiplex PCR reads through MiXCR, storing one row per CDR3 protein. The V and J calls reflect TCRdb's pipeline rather than the authors' work. Of around 500,000 distinct CDR3 sequences in the sample, about 16% were seen once. Described time point: newly diagnosed GD, antithyroid drugs for less than 3 months. The TCR library was made from RNA extracted from PBMCs. The data derive from a study of regulatory T cells in long-lasting Graves disease. Overall study results and limits: Public clonotype sharing was higher in persistent than newly diagnosed patients.

These sequences were also reported in another study, on T cells in Graves' hyperthyroidism and ophthalmopathy.

This sequence joins TRBV28 and TRBJ1-5; D is unclear. The sequence was collected from a woman aged 40-60 years with Graves disease. Sequencing was performed on peripheral blood mononuclear cells (PBMCs), taken at new diagnosis, from a patient treated with antithyroid drugs. This CDR3 is CASSLGRGVAHQPQHF. DNA for the CDR3: TGTGCCAGCAGTTTAGGCCGCGGGGTGGCCCATCAGCCCCAGCATTTT.